This entry features one T cell receptor beta chain sequence. The data were taken from a study of blood T cell repertoires in COVID-19. In terms of age and location, participants ranged from roughly 18 to 100 years and lived in about 25 US areas. The CDR3 sequence is 15 residues long. Germline CDR1 is GTSNPN and CDR2 is SVGIG (reference sequence). The trim removed 2 bases at V and 4 bases at J, leaving 7 bases unmatched. The method was immunoSEQ multiplex PCR; TCRdb's version includes in-frame clones alone and lacks a portion of them. The sample lists about 310,000 clones; about nine tenths were seen once.

The source of this sequence is a woman between 40 and 55 years old who had recovered from COVID-19. The chain couples TRBV30 to TRBJ1-2; 10 bases fit TRBD1. Input material: PBMCs or T cells enriched from blood (not recorded which). CDR3: CAWSPGTGESYGYTF. The CDR3 DNA is TGTGCCTGGAGTCCCGGGACAGGGGAAAGCTATGGCTACACCTTC. The full variable domain, in which reference TRBV30 and TRBJ1-2 provide the parts outside the CDR3, is SQTIHQWPATLVQPVGSPLSLECTVEGTSNPNLYWYRQAAGRGLQLLFYSVGIGQISSEVPQNLSASRPQDRQFILSSKKLLLSDSGFYLCAWSPGTGESYGYTFGSGTRLTVV.